Below, 25 T cell receptor beta chains from the same sample are listed, as sequenced in a study of T cells after yellow fever vaccination. MiXCR, run by TCRdb on the 5' RACE reads, gives a single entry per CDR3 protein. The table has some 560,000 distinct CDR3 sequences, around 21% seen once. The sample in question was PBMCs, obtained 15 days after the yellow fever booster vaccination. These receptors were collected from a man aged 25 to 40 who received the YFV17D yellow fever vaccine.

The rearrangement links TRBV11-2 to TRBJ1-6; D perhaps matches TRBD1 (5 bases). Trimming stripped 10 bases from V and 7 bases from J, with 23 bases between. The CDR3 spans 16 residues. Looked up from germline, CDR1 is SGHAT and CDR2 is FQNNGV. CDR3 bases: TGTGCCACCGATAACCTGGGGCAGAGAAAAAATTCACCCCTCCACTTT. It is translated as CATDNLGQRKNSPLHF.

The chain carries TRBV5-1 and TRBJ1-1; D call uncertain. CDR1 is SGHRS, CDR2 YFSETQ, per germline. V gave up 0 bases and J gave up 3 bases, with 9 bases separating them. CDR3 length: 14 amino acids. CDR3 nucleotides: TGCGCCAGCAGCTTGGGGTCGGATTACACTGAAGCTTTCTTT. It specifies CASSLGSDYTEAFF.

This chain joins TRBV18 and TRBJ2-1; 15 nucleotides match TRBD2. CDR1 KGHSH and CDR2 LQKENI come from the germline V gene. With 4 bases clipped from V and 9 bases from J, the junction kept 7 bases outside the gene matches. The CDR3 is made up of 16 amino acids. DNA for the CDR3: TGTGCCAGCTCACAGCCGGGACTAGCGGGAGGAGGTGAGCAGTTCTTC. Amino acid sequence: CASSQPGLAGGGEQFF.

This clonotype was observed a few times. The chain joins TRBV20-1 to TRBJ2-2; D unclear. Trimming removed 3 bases at V and 6 bases at J, with 8 bases between. CDR1 DFQATT and CDR2 SNEGSKA come from the germline V gene (reference sequence). The CDR3 sequence is 12 residues long. The CDR3 reads CSASIGPGELFF. The CDR3 DNA reads as TGCAGTGCTAGTATCGGCCCCGGGGAGCTGTTTTTT.

V is TRBV29-1 and J is TRBJ1-1, with D possibly TRBD1 on 5 matching bases. The CDR3 loop spans 14 amino acids. In germline, CDR1 is SQVTM, CDR2 ANQGSEA. V gave up 1 base and J gave up 0 bases, with 9 bases separating them. In nucleotides, the CDR3 is TGCAGCGTTGAAGCTGGGACGGTGAACACTGAAGCTTTCTTT. The encoded protein is CSVEAGTVNTEAFF. Filled out from reference TRBV29-1 and TRBJ1-1, the complete variable domain reads SAVISQKPSRDICQRGTSLTIQCQVDSQVTMMFWYRQQPGQSLTLIATANQGSEATYESGFVIDKFPISRPNLTFSTLTVSNMSPEDSSIYLCSVEAGTVNTEAFFGQGTRLTVV.

This clonotype has just a few counts. The rearrangement uses TRBV5-6 and TRBJ2-3; D might be TRBD1 (6 bases). V was clipped by 0 bases and J by 9 bases, with 11 bases between them. This CDR3 is built from 13 residues. Germline lookup yields CDR1 SGHDT and CDR2 YYEEEE. This chain's CDR3 is CASSLVGGQTQYF. The DNA of the CDR3 is TGTGCCAGCAGCTTGGTTGGCGGACAGACGCAGTATTTT. The full variable domain, completed using reference TRBV5-6 and TRBJ2-3, is DAGVTQSPTHLIKTRGQQVTLRCSPKSGHDTVSWYQQALGQGPQFIFQYYEEEERQRGNFPDRFSGHQFPNYSSELNVNALLLGDSALYLCASSLVGGQTQYFGPGTRLTVL.

This clonotype occurred a few times. The rearrangement uses TRBV2 and TRBJ2-7; possible D gene TRBD2, 6 bases. This CDR3 has 16 amino acids. The germline V gene has CDR1 SNHLY and CDR2 FYNNEI. V lost 8 bases, J lost 3 bases, and 23 bases lay in between. The CDR3 DNA reads TGTGCCAGCTCGAGTCGGGACTCTCGTACATACTACGAGCAGTACTTC. It is translated as CASSSRDSRTYYEQYF.

The CDR3 spells CASSPRRVETQYF. The DNA for the CDR3 is TGTGCCAGCAGTCCACGGAGGGTTGAGACCCAGTACTTC. The chain employs TRBV7-9 and TRBJ2-5; D is possibly TRBD2 (6 bases). Germline V gene data show CDR1 as SEHNR and CDR2 as FQNEAQ (reference sequence). There are 13 residues in the CDR3. The V end lost 6 bases, the J end lost 5 bases, and 13 bases lay between the germline ends.

The chain uses TRBV20-1 and TRBJ2-1; D possibly corresponds to TRBD1 (6 bases). The CDR3 sequence is 14 residues long. Germline V CDR1 and CDR2: DFQATT, SNEGSKA (reference sequence). Trimming left V 6 bases short and J 3 bases short, with 15 bases between. In DNA, the CDR3 is TGCAGTGCCTGGCAGGGGTCGGGCTACAATGAGCAGTTCTTC. Protein: CSAWQGSGYNEQFF.

This chain links TRBV7-2 with TRBJ2-4; D call uncertain. CDR1 SGHTA and CDR2 FQGNSA come from the germline V gene. The V gene lost 1 base and the J gene lost 5 bases, with 6 bases spanning the gap. There are 13 residues in the CDR3. DNA of the CDR3: TGTGCCAGCAGCTTAGTGCTAGAAAACATTCAGTACTTC. Encoded protein: CASSLVLENIQYF.

This clonotype was counted between two and nine times. J is TRBJ1-2 and V is TRBV6-1; tentatively, D is TRBD1 (5 bases). There are 18 residues in the CDR3. The V and J ends lost 6 bases and 8 bases respectively, with 31 bases between them. From germline, CDR1 is MNHNS and CDR2 SASEGT. The DNA of the CDR3 is TGTGCCAGCAGCACTGACGGGGGGGGAGCGTCTGTTCGTTCCGGCTACACCTTC. The encoded protein is CASSTDGGGASVRSGYTF.

This clonotype showed up just once. V usage is TRBV4-3 and J usage is TRBJ1-2; no clear D. Trimming took off 4 bases at V and 3 bases at J, with 9 bases between the two ends. Germline CDR1 is LGHNA and CDR2 is YSLEER. This CDR3 is 13 amino acids long. The CDR3 nucleotides read TGCGCCAGCAGCCCCGGGGATTACTATGGCTACACCTTC. Its translation is CASSPGDYYGYTF.

This chain links TRBV6-2 or TRBV6-3 with TRBJ2-1, with D perhaps matching TRBD1 (6 bases). This CDR3 has 16 amino acids. Germline V gene lookup returns CDR1 MNHEY and CDR2 SVGEGT. V lost 6 bases and J lost 3, with 18 bases in between. The CDR3 loop is CASSRAGAVGYNEQFF. The CDR3 nucleotides read TGTGCCAGCAGCCGAGCAGGGGCGGTGGGCTACAATGAGCAGTTCTTC.

This clonotype was observed a handful of times. CDR3 DNA sequence: TGTGCCAGCAGTCACCGGGACTCCAGCTACAATGAGCAGTTCTTC. Encoded protein: CASSHRDSSYNEQFF. This chain connects TRBV12-3 or TRBV12-4 to TRBJ2-1; D perhaps matches TRBD2 (6 bases). Trimming left V 5 bases short and J 3 bases short, with 14 bases between. The CDR3 has 15 amino acids.

The rearrangement uses TRBV5-1 and TRBJ1-2; D is unresolved. The CDR3 extends over 13 amino acids. Germline V CDR1 and CDR2: SGHRS, YFSETQ. Trimming stripped 0 bases from V and 7 bases from J, with 10 bases between. In nucleotides, the CDR3 is TGCGCCAGCAGCTTGGCCCCCCCTGGTGGCTACACCTTC. Amino acids: CASSLAPPGGYTF.

In its sample, this clonotype was seen a few times. The chain uses TRBV12-5 and TRBJ2-5, with unresolved D. The CDR3 has 12 residues. Trimming pared 2 bases from V and 6 bases from J, leaving 7 bases between. Per germline, CDR1 LGHNT and CDR2 FRNRAP. The DNA of the CDR3 is TGTGCTAGTGGTTTGCAACCCCAGACCCAGTACTTC. Its translation: CASGLQPQTQYF.

The chain uses TRBV5-1 and TRBJ1-4; D remains ambiguous. V lost 10 bases, J lost 7 bases, and 14 bases lay in between. The CDR3 is 12 residues long. Germline V gene lookup returns CDR1 SGHRS and CDR2 YFSETQ. CDR3 region: CAHEKRIEKLFF. The CDR3 DNA reads as TGCGCCCACGAGAAACGGATTGAAAAACTGTTTTTT. Supplemented by reference TRBV5-1 and TRBJ1-4, the full variable domain reads KAGVTQTPRYLIKTRGQQVTLSCSPISGHRSVSWYQQTPGQGLQFLFEYFSETQRNKGNFPGRFSGRQFSNSRSEMNVSTLELGDSALYLCAHEKRIEKLFFGSGTQLSVL.

The rearrangement joins TRBV20-1 to TRBJ1-2; D is ambiguous. The CDR3 loop spans 12 amino acids. CDR1 is DFQATT, CDR2 SNEGSKA, per germline (reference sequence). V gave up 3 bases and J gave up 0 bases, with 5 bases separating them. The CDR3: CSASPANYGYTF. The CDR3 bases are TGCAGTGCTAGTCCAGCTAACTATGGCTACACCTTC.

This clonotype was observed a handful of times. The genes are TRBV5-1 and TRBJ2-5, with TRBD2 matching over 10 bases. Trimming took 3 bases from V and 1 from J; bases not matched to a gene: 6. Per germline, CDR1 SGHRS and CDR2 YFSETQ. The CDR3 is 16 amino acids. CDR3 protein: CASSSRASGGQETQYF. The DNA of the CDR3 is TGCGCCAGCAGCTCGAGAGCTAGCGGGGGCCAAGAGACCCAGTACTTC.

V gene TRBV6-5 combines with J gene TRBJ2-5, with 8 bases identical to TRBD1. The CDR3 extends over 15 amino acids. V was clipped by 2 bases and J by 4 bases; unmatched bases: 6. The germline V gene has CDR1 MNHEY and CDR2 SVGAGI. The CDR3 protein is CASSYAQGGPETQYF. The CDR3 bases are TGTGCCAGCAGTTACGCACAGGGGGGCCCAGAGACCCAGTACTTC.

This clonotype was seen once. The V and J genes are TRBV30 and TRBJ2-4; 8 bases align to TRBD2. The V gene's germline CDR1 is GTSNPN and CDR2 SVGIG (reference sequence). The CDR3 sequence is 13 residues long. V lost 0 bases and J lost 6; bases outside the gene matches: 1. The CDR3 spells CAWSVAGGNIQYF. The CDR3 nucleotides read TGTGCCTGGAGTGTCGCGGGGGGAAACATTCAGTACTTC.

This clonotype has more than one count but fewer than ten. The V and J genes are TRBV29-1 and TRBJ2-3; the D is unclear. Germline-derived CDR1 and CDR2 are SQVTM and ANQGSEA. Trimming shortened V by 6 bases and J by 3 bases, and 4 bases separated the two germline ends. The CDR3 is 10 amino acids. This chain's CDR3 is CSVYTDTQYF. The CDR3 DNA follows: TGCAGCGTATATACAGATACGCAGTATTTT.

The chain couples TRBV15 to TRBJ2-1, with 8 bases aligning to TRBD1. V trimming: 4 bases; J trimming: 7 bases; junction bases outside the gene matches: 6. This CDR3 spans 14 amino acids. Germline V gives CDR1 LNHNV, CDR2 YYDKDF (reference sequence). The CDR3, as DNA: TGTGCCACCAGCACCTGGACAGGGAGAAATGAGCAGTTCTTC. As protein: CATSTWTGRNEQFF.

J is TRBJ2-5 and V is TRBV7-2, with D possibly called TRBD1 or TRBD2 (6 bases each). The CDR3 is 15 residues long. The germline V gene encodes CDR1 SGHTA and CDR2 FQGNSA. Between the trimmed V and J ends, which lost 4 bases and 5 bases, there was a span of 17 bases. The CDR3 coding sequence is TGTGCCAGCAGCTCCAAAGGGGGGCGCTGGGAGACCCAGTACTTC. Encoded protein: CASSSKGGRWETQYF. The variable domain in full, completed from reference TRBV7-2 and TRBJ2-5, reads GAGVSQSPSNKVTEKGKDVELRCDPISGHTALYWYRQSLGQGLEFLIYFQGNSAPDKSGLPSDRFSAERTGGSVSTLTIQRTQQEDSAVYLCASSSKGGRWETQYFGPGTRLLVL.

This clonotype was detected many times. The V gene is TRBV6-1, the J gene TRBJ2-6; a weak D match, TRBD1 (6 bases). This CDR3 is 16 amino acids long. Germline-derived CDR1 and CDR2 are MNHNS and SASEGT. With 6 bases removed from V and 1 base from J, the gap between germline ends came to 13 bases. This CDR3 is CASRSGALSGANVLTF. The CDR3 DNA follows: TGTGCCAGCAGGTCAGGGGCTCTTTCTGGGGCCAACGTCCTGACTTTC.